This TCR beta chain was retrieved from a study of T-cell memory formation after mild COVID-19. Study overall: The TCR clusters were mostly specific to one donor. The study, taken as a whole, reports: In second-wave clones peaking day 37, SARS-CoV-2 specificity remained unconfirmed. The study detected some responding clones in pre-infection memory, suggesting cross-reactive memory joined. Clones that contracted from day 15 to 85 had balanced CD4/CD8; later expanders were CD4+ biased.

The V and J ends lost 6 bases and 7 bases respectively, with 19 bases between them. The CDR3 runs 14 residues. Germline CDR1 is MDHEN and CDR2 is SYDVKM. Remarks on this clonotype: Its antigen remains unidentified.

TCRdb re-analysed the 5' RACE reads in MiXCR, keeping a single row per CDR3 protein. The sample has over 250,000 distinct CDR3 sequences, less than 20% seen once. This receptor was obtained from a man aged 18 to 29 who had mild COVID-19 (a few samples of this study predate the infection). Cell type and time point are not known. What was sequenced was PBMCs or a T cell subset sorted from them (not recorded which). This chain connects TRBV28 to TRBJ2-7; D is possibly TRBD2 (6 bases). The CDR3: CASSLPGLPGEQYV. As DNA, the CDR3 is TGTGCCAGCAGCCTCCCGGGACTCCCCGGGGAGCAGTACGTC.